This entry lists 24 T cell receptor beta chains sequenced from one sample in a study of early T cells in non-severe SARS-CoV-2 infection. MiXCR, run by TCRdb on the 5' RACE reads, gives a single entry per CDR3 protein. The table has approximately 66,000 distinct CDR3 sequences, about 13% seen once. The sequenced material came from whole blood. The receptors derive from an adult who was a healthcare worker with PCR-confirmed SARS-CoV-2 infection or an uninfected control (not recorded which).

This clonotype appeared a few times. The chain couples TRBV7-7 to TRBJ2-5; TRBD1 might be the D (5 bases). CDR3 length: 15 residues. CDR1 and CDR2 from the germline V gene are SSHAT and FNYEAQ (reference sequence). Trimming removed 1 base at V and 5 bases at J, with 14 bases between. CDR3 nucleotides: TGTGCCAGCAGCTTAGGCGCGACAGTTGTTGAGACCCAGTACTTC. Protein: CASSLGATVVETQYF.

This chain links TRBV29-1 with TRBJ2-7; D might be TRBD1 (5 bases). Germline V gene sequence: CDR1 SQVTM, CDR2 ANQGSEA. Trimming shortened V by 4 bases and J by 4 bases, and 14 bases separated the two germline ends. This CDR3 comprises 13 residues. The CDR3, as DNA: TGCAGCGTTGTTGTGGGGCGCCTGTACGAGCAGTACTTC. This encodes CSVVVGRLYEQYF.

This chain connects TRBV30 to TRBJ1-4; D perhaps matches TRBD1 (6 bases). The CDR3 totals 14 residues. V lost 0 bases to trimming and J lost 8 bases, with 13 bases between them. The germline CDR1 and CDR2 sequences are GTSNPN and SVGIG (reference sequence). CDR3 nucleotide sequence: TGTGCCTGGAGTGTACAGGGTTGGAGCGAAAAACTGTTTTTT. This codes for CAWSVQGWSEKLFF.

In its sample, this clonotype was seen many times. The CDR3 DNA is TGTGCCAGCAGCTTAGTTGTAGCGGGGCTCTACAATGAGCAGTTCTTC. It yields the protein CASSLVVAGLYNEQFF. The J gene is TRBJ2-1, the V gene TRBV7-2; 8 bases line up with TRBD2. Germline CDR1 and CDR2: SGHTA and FQGNSA. The CDR3 loop spans 16 amino acids. J gave up 3 bases and V 1 base, and 5 bases lay outside the gene matches.

This clonotype has at least ten counts. The chain uses TRBV7-6 and TRBJ1-1; D is ambiguous. Trimming took off 0 bases at V and 0 bases at J, with 11 bases between the two ends. The CDR3 has 16 residues. Germline loops: CDR1 SGHVS, CDR2 FNYEAQ. The CDR3 region is CASSLAVGRVNTEAFF. Here the CDR3 DNA reads TGTGCCAGCAGCTTAGCCGTGGGCCGGGTGAACACTGAAGCTTTCTTT.

There are a few counts of this clonotype. The V and J genes are TRBV11-3 and TRBJ2-1; TRBD2 aligns across 10 bases. Germline assignment: CDR1 SGHNT and CDR2 YENEEA. V lost 5 bases to trimming and J lost 3 bases; unmatched junction nucleotides: 7. There are 16 residues in the CDR3. CDR3 DNA sequence: TGTGCCAGCAGCACTGGACTAGCGGAGGGCTACAATGAGCAGTTCTTC. Its protein product is CASSTGLAEGYNEQFF.

The chain combines TRBV9 with TRBJ2-7; the D gene is possibly TRBD1 (5 bases). Trimming shortened V by 4 bases and J by 3 bases, and 14 bases separated the two germline ends. The CDR3 totals 14 residues. Germline V gives CDR1 SGDLS, CDR2 YYNGEE. This chain's CDR3 is CASSLGHTSYEQYF. In nucleotides, the CDR3 is TGTGCCAGCAGCCTTGGACATACCAGCTACGAGCAGTACTTC.

This clonotype was recorded at least ten times. The chain has TRBV20-1 and TRBJ2-1; a weak D match, TRBD1 (6 bases). V was shortened by 3 bases and J by 5 bases, with 14 bases between the two germline ends. Germline V CDR1 and CDR2: DFQATT, SNEGSKA (reference sequence). This CDR3 is built from 14 residues. Here the CDR3 DNA reads TGCAGTGCTAGTTTCCAGGGGATTGACAATGAGCAGTTCTTC. Protein product: CSASFQGIDNEQFF.

The chain joins TRBV30 to TRBJ1-2; D is undetermined. Trimming took off 5 bases at V and 7 bases at J, with 14 bases between the two ends. The CDR3 is 12 residues long. CDR1 GTSNPN and CDR2 SVGIG come from the germline V gene (reference sequence). CDR3 protein: CAWGPKSGGYTF. The CDR3 nucleotides read TGTGCCTGGGGGCCAAAATCAGGTGGCTACACCTTC.

This clonotype was counted a few times. The J gene is TRBJ1-5, the V gene TRBV5-1; D remains ambiguous. The CDR3 consists of 14 residues. V dropped 0 bases and J dropped 4 bases, with 8 bases sitting between them. The germline V gene encodes CDR1 SGHRS and CDR2 YFSETQ. The CDR3: CASSLEPGNQPQHF. CDR3 in DNA: TGCGCCAGCAGCTTGGAACCTGGGAATCAGCCCCAGCATTTT.

In this sample, this clonotype turned up a few times. This sequence joins TRBV18 and TRBJ1-3; unclear D gene. CDR1 is KGHSH and CDR2 is LQKENI in the germline V gene. With 1 base removed from V and 2 bases from J, the gap between germline ends came to 9 bases. The CDR3 has 15 residues. This CDR3 reads CASSPLRVTGNTIYF. The CDR3 region has the DNA TGTGCCAGCTCACCACTAAGGGTTACTGGAAACACCATATATTTT.

This clonotype was observed many times. J is TRBJ1-2 and V is TRBV12-3 or TRBV12-4; D call uncertain. This CDR3 comprises 11 residues. V was trimmed by 5 bases and J by 4 bases, leaving 5 bases between them. The CDR3: CASSPGYGYTF. The DNA for the CDR3 is TGTGCCAGCAGTCCCGGCTATGGCTACACCTTC.

The rearrangement uses TRBV5-1 and TRBJ2-7, with 11 bases that match TRBD2. Germline V gene data show CDR1 as SGHRS and CDR2 as YFSETQ. The CDR3 sequence is 15 residues long. V lost 2 bases and J lost 2; bases outside the gene matches: 3. The CDR3 reads CASSFRLAGPYEQYF. The CDR3 DNA sequence: TGCGCCAGCAGCTTTAGACTAGCGGGACCCTACGAGCAGTACTTC.

This clonotype has a handful of counts. The chain has TRBV12-5 and TRBJ1-1; D possibly corresponds to TRBD1 (5 bases). CDR3 length: 15 residues. CDR1 and CDR2 from the germline V gene are LGHNT and FRNRAP. The V end was cut by 0 bases, the J end by 1 base, with 9 bases between. The CDR3 sequence is CASGLVLGQNTEAFF. The CDR3 nucleotides read TGTGCTAGTGGTTTGGTATTGGGGCAGAACACTGAAGCTTTCTTT.

The CDR3 is CASSFPGFNEQFF. CDR3 nucleotides: TGTGCCAGCAGCTTCCCGGGTTTCAATGAGCAGTTCTTC. The chain is built from TRBV7-6 and TRBJ2-1; D is uncertain. V lost 3 bases to trimming and J lost 6 bases, with 9 bases between them. The CDR3 spans 13 residues. The germline gives CDR1 SGHVS, CDR2 FNYEAQ.

This clonotype was detected many times. The chain recombines TRBV29-1 with TRBJ2-1, with 13 bases fitting TRBD2. Germline V CDR1 and CDR2: SQVTM, ANQGSEA. There are 16 residues in the CDR3. V was pared by 8 bases and J by 2 bases, with 9 bases of the junction left unmatched. Written as DNA, the CDR3 is TGCAGCCTAGGGACTAGCGGGGTTGGCACCTACAATGAGCAGTTCTTC. It is translated as CSLGTSGVGTYNEQFF.

This clonotype appeared many times. The chain combines TRBV18 with TRBJ2-5, with a possible D match to TRBD1 (6 bases). CDR1 is KGHSH, CDR2 LQKENI, per germline. V lost 1 base to trimming and J lost 4 bases, with 7 bases between them. The length of the CDR3 is 13 residues. CDR3 DNA: TGTGCCAGCTCACCACGAGGGGGAGAGACCCAGTACTTC. Its protein is CASSPRGGETQYF.

A word on this clonotype: A much larger clonotype is one base distant, so this may be a read error. The J gene is TRBJ2-7, the V gene TRBV28; D remains ambiguous. V dropped 3 bases and J dropped 7 bases, with 16 bases sitting between them. This CDR3 spans 14 amino acids. The V gene's germline CDR1 is MDHEN and CDR2 SYDVKM. The CDR3 loop is CASSFRWPSREQYF. The CDR3 DNA reads as TGTGCCAGCAGTTTTAGGTGGCCCTCGAGGGAGCAGTACTTC.

This clonotype was observed many times. This chain uses TRBV5-4 with TRBJ1-1, with TRBD1 identical over 8 bases. CDR1 is SGHNT and CDR2 is YYREEE in the germline V gene (reference sequence). This CDR3 is built from 20 residues. The V gene end was trimmed by 0 bases and the J gene end by 0 bases; junction bases not matched to a gene: 16. The CDR3 DNA reads TGTGCCAGCAGCTTGGTGCCACCCCTTACAGGGGGGAGGATGAACACTGAAGCTTTCTTT. Amino acid sequence: CASSLVPPLTGGRMNTEAFF.

This clonotype was detected a few times. The DNA of the CDR3 is TGTGCCTGGAGTGCTCTACGAGACGCAACTAATGAAAAACTGTTTTTT. Protein: CAWSALRDATNEKLFF. J is TRBJ1-4 and V is TRBV30; no definite D call. V gave up 1 base and J gave up 0 bases, with 12 bases separating them. Germline CDR1 and CDR2: GTSNPN and SVGIG (reference sequence). The CDR3 is made up of 16 amino acids.

This clonotype was recorded many times. V gene TRBV3-1 combines with J gene TRBJ2-7; maybe TRBD2 (6 bases). CDR1 and CDR2 (germline): LGHDT, YNNKEL (reference sequence). The CDR3 contains 13 residues. The V and J ends lost 8 bases and 2 bases respectively, with 13 bases between them. This CDR3 is CASQVSGTYEQYF. DNA of the CDR3: TGTGCCAGCCAGGTTAGCGGCACCTACGAGCAGTACTTC.

The chain employs TRBV2 and TRBJ2-6, with TRBD2 as a possible D gene (5 bases). There are 13 residues in the CDR3. The V gene's germline CDR1 is SNHLY and CDR2 FYNNEI. Trimming shortened V by 8 bases and J by 1 base, and 6 bases separated the two germline ends. The CDR3 reads CASRESGANVLTF. The CDR3, as DNA: TGTGCCAGCCGGGAATCTGGGGCCAACGTCCTGACTTTC.

J is TRBJ1-2 and V is TRBV29-1, with 7 nucleotides matching TRBD1. Unmatched junction bases numbered 9, after V lost 4 bases and J lost 4 bases. The CDR3 length is 14 residues. Per the germline V gene, CDR1 is SQVTM and CDR2 is ANQGSEA. CDR3 DNA: TGCAGCGTTGTGGGGGACAGATCTCTCTATGGCTACACCTTC. This translates into CSVVGDRSLYGYTF.

This clonotype appeared many times. This sequence joins TRBV12-3 or TRBV12-4 and TRBJ1-6, with 7 bases identical to TRBD1. V shed 6 bases, J shed 8 bases, and the junction held 10 bases outside the gene matches. The CDR3 runs to 15 residues. The CDR3 DNA sequence: TGTGCCAGCAGATCCAACAGGGGCCTGGATTCACCCCTCCACTTT. This translates into CASRSNRGLDSPLHF.